The 23 T cell receptor beta chains below were found in one sample sequenced in a study of naive and memory T cell subsets. Four PCR rounds used nested alpha and beta constant region primers plus the SP2 primer. TCRdb reprocessed the 5' RACE reads with MiXCR, giving one entry per CDR3 protein. This table has about 48,000 distinct CDR3 sequences, around 4.7% appearing once. The library had UMIs added by 3' ligation of an oligonucleotide to TCR cDNA. These receptors were taken from a female donor in good health.

About this clonotype: This may be a read error, as it is one base from a much larger clone. J is TRBJ2-3 and V is TRBV5-1; D gene unclear. V lost 1 base and J 3 bases, leaving 12 bases between the germline ends. The germline V gene encodes CDR1 SGHRS and CDR2 YFSETQ. The CDR3 is made up of 15 amino acids. The chain's CDR3 is CASSLLLAGTDTQYF. The CDR3 nucleotides read TGCGCCAGCAGCTTGTTATTGGCAGGAACAGATACGCAGTATTTT.

The V and J genes are TRBV3-1 and TRBJ2-6; the D gene is possibly TRBD1 (5 bases). In germline, CDR1 is LGHDT, CDR2 YNNKEL (reference sequence). Trimming removed 0 bases at V and 0 bases at J, with 9 bases between. The CDR3 runs 17 residues. The CDR3 reads CASSQEGHRSGANVLTF. CDR3 DNA sequence: TGTGCCAGCAGCCAAGAGGGGCATCGCTCTGGGGCCAACGTCCTGACTTTC. Full variable domain (rest looked up from reference TRBV3-1 and TRBJ2-6): DTAVSQTPKYLVTQMGNDKSIKCEQNLGHDTMYWYKQDSKKFLKIMFSYNNKELIINETVPNRFSPKSPDKAHLNLHINSLELGDSAVYFCASSQEGHRSGANVLTFGAGSRLTVL.

This clonotype was observed at least ten times. The chain joins TRBV5-1 to TRBJ1-1; D is uncertain. Trimming left V 0 bases short and J 2 bases short, with 8 bases between. This CDR3 spans 14 amino acids. Germline lookup yields CDR1 SGHRS and CDR2 YFSETQ. This chain's CDR3 is CASSLEAQNTEAFF. The CDR3 bases are TGCGCCAGCAGCTTGGAGGCCCAAAACACTGAAGCTTTCTTT. Looking up the rest from reference TRBV5-1 and TRBJ1-1 gives the full variable domain: KAGVTQTPRYLIKTRGQQVTLSCSPISGHRSVSWYQQTPGQGLQFLFEYFSETQRNKGNFPGRFSGRQFSNSRSEMNVSTLELGDSALYLCASSLEAQNTEAFFGQGTRLTVV.

This clonotype showed up many times. The chain is built from TRBV7-9 and TRBJ2-7; tentatively, D is TRBD2 (6 bases). Germline lookup yields CDR1 SEHNR and CDR2 FQNEAQ (reference sequence). The germline V and J ends were trimmed by 4 bases and 2 bases, with 9 bases remaining between them. The CDR3 covers 13 residues. The CDR3 reads CASSSAGPYEQYF. The CDR3 region has the DNA TGTGCCAGCAGCTCCGCGGGGCCCTACGAGCAGTACTTC.

This clonotype was counted at least ten times. The V call is TRBV12-3 or TRBV12-4, the J call TRBJ2-1, with D possibly matching TRBD1 (5 bases). The ends were cut back, 7 bases at V and 0 bases at J, with 19 bases in the middle. The length of the CDR3 is 17 residues. The CDR3 spells CASTPGRPQTSYNEQFF. In nucleotides, the CDR3 is TGTGCCAGCACGCCAGGGCGCCCTCAGACCTCCTACAATGAGCAGTTCTTC.

This clonotype has a count of ten or more. This rearrangement joins TRBV2 to TRBJ1-2; no definite D call. The germline CDR1 and CDR2 sequences are SNHLY and FYNNEI. The V end lost 1 base, the J end lost 1 base, and 10 bases lay between the germline ends. The CDR3 runs 15 residues. In DNA, the CDR3 is TGTGCCAGCAGTGAAGGGCATTCCTATAACTATGGCTACACCTTC. This gives the protein CASSEGHSYNYGYTF.

This clonotype has at least ten counts. The V call is TRBV10-2, the J call TRBJ2-3, with D maybe TRBD2 (6 bases). V shed 4 bases and J shed 2 bases, with 13 bases lying between them. This CDR3 comprises 15 residues. The germline V gene encodes CDR1 WSHSY and CDR2 SAAADI. DNA of the CDR3: TGCGCCAGCAGTGTGGGGGGTGTGGCCACAGATACGCAGTATTTT. Protein product: CASSVGGVATDTQYF.

The chain carries TRBV20-1 and TRBJ2-7, with 8 bases identical to TRBD2. Germline CDR1 DFQATT, CDR2 SNEGSKA (reference sequence). Germline trimming cut 0 bases from V and 2 bases from J; bases unmatched to any gene: 6. The CDR3 contains 15 residues. CDR3 in amino acids: CSARDPDGRAYEQYF. The CDR3, as DNA: TGCAGTGCTAGAGATCCGGACGGGAGGGCCTACGAGCAGTACTTC.

This clonotype occurred many times. The chain is built from TRBV5-1 and TRBJ2-1, with D uncertain. Trimming stripped 1 base from V and 8 bases from J, with 7 bases between. This CDR3 has 12 residues. CDR1 SGHRS and CDR2 YFSETQ come from the germline V gene. CDR3 DNA: TGCGCCAGCAGCTTGTTGATATATGAGCAGTTCTTC. It encodes CASSLLIYEQFF.

This clonotype was counted many times. This chain links TRBV18 with TRBJ2-7; 7 bases map to TRBD1. Looked up from germline, CDR1 is KGHSH and CDR2 is LQKENI. The CDR3 runs to 16 residues. V lost 1 base and J lost 3; bases outside the gene matches: 9. CDR3 amino acids: CASSPLGAGGNYEQYF. CDR3 DNA sequence: TGTGCCAGCTCACCACTGGGGGCAGGGGGTAACTACGAGCAGTACTTC.

This clonotype was recorded at least ten times. The chain combines TRBV12-3 or TRBV12-4 with TRBJ2-1; 7 positions agree with TRBD1. The CDR3 sequence is 14 residues long. The trim removed 6 bases at V and 10 bases at J, leaving 12 bases unmatched. The CDR3 spells CASSPSTGLEEQFF. CDR3 bases: TGTGCCAGCAGCCCCTCGACAGGGCTAGAAGAGCAGTTCTTC.

This clonotype was counted many times. The chain has TRBV19 and TRBJ1-5; D uncertain. CDR1 is LNHDA, CDR2 SQIVND, per germline (reference sequence). CDR3 size: 13 residues. Trimming removed 10 bases at V and 7 bases at J, with 17 bases between. The CDR3 sequence: CATSLGVSQPQHF. CDR3 DNA sequence: TGTGCCACCTCCCTCGGGGTTTCCCAGCCCCAGCATTTT.

Of note for this clonotype: Sequence at one end of the junction differs from germline and may be a read error. The chain is built from TRBV10-3 and TRBJ1-2; D gene ambiguous. Per germline, CDR1 ENHRY and CDR2 SYGVKD. CDR3 length equals 13 residues. CDR3 in amino acids: CAISESGNYGDTF. The CDR3 nucleotides read TGTGCCATCAGTGAGTCGGGGAACTATGGCGACACCTTC.

This clonotype was observed many times. J is TRBJ2-5 and V is TRBV29-1; unclear D gene. Trimming took 6 bases from V and 9 from J, leaving 11 bases between them. Germline CDR1 SQVTM, CDR2 ANQGSEA. There are 10 residues in the CDR3. Here the CDR3 reads CSVRRDAQYF. The CDR3 DNA reads as TGCAGCGTCCGTAGGGATGCCCAGTACTTC.

This clonotype was seen at least ten times. V and J are TRBV29-1 and TRBJ2-1; TRBD2 matches 7 bases. Germline V gene sequence: CDR1 SQVTM, CDR2 ANQGSEA. CDR3 length: 15 residues. Losses at the gene ends were 3 bases for V and 9 bases for J; bases not matched to a gene: 14. CDR3 residues: CSVDKVPGGLSEQFF. The CDR3 DNA follows: TGCAGCGTTGATAAGGTGCCGGGAGGATTATCTGAGCAGTTCTTC.

In its sample, this clonotype was seen many times. The rearrangement joins TRBV7-8 to TRBJ2-1; 10 nucleotides agree with TRBD2. CDR1 and CDR2 from the germline V gene are SGHVS and FQNEAQ. With 1 base clipped from V and 15 bases from J, the junction kept 0 bases outside the gene matches. The CDR3 extends over 11 amino acids. DNA for the CDR3: TGTGCCAGCAGCTTAGGGACTAGCGGGTTCTTC. Its translation is CASSLGTSGFF.

This clonotype appeared many times. This rearrangement joins TRBV6-5 to TRBJ2-6, with a weak D call TRBD1 (6 bases). Trimming took 5 bases from V and 0 from J, leaving 14 bases between them. This CDR3 is built from 17 residues. The germline V gene has CDR1 MNHEY and CDR2 SVGAGI. Here the CDR3 reads CASSLVQGTSGANVLTF. The CDR3 coding sequence is TGTGCCAGCAGTCTAGTACAGGGTACCTCTGGGGCCAACGTCCTGACTTTC.

This clonotype was seen many times. V gene TRBV6-5 combines with J gene TRBJ2-7; TRBD2 matches at 10 bases. This CDR3 comprises 13 residues. In germline, CDR1 is MNHEY, CDR2 SVGAGI. V dropped 6 bases and J dropped 3; count of bases not matched to a gene: 2. CDR3 nucleotides: TGTGCCAGCAGCCGGACTAGCGGCTACGAGCAGTACTTC. Encoded protein: CASSRTSGYEQYF.

To note about this clonotype: A much larger clone differs from this one at a single base, so this may be a read error. This chain uses TRBV29-1 with TRBJ2-1, with 10 bases that match TRBD1. This CDR3 comprises 12 residues. V lost 6 bases, J lost 7 bases, and 3 bases stayed unmatched. From germline, CDR1 is SQVTM and CDR2 ANQGSEA. CDR3 region: CSVRTGGNEQFF. The CDR3 bases are TGCAGCGTCCGGACAGGGGGGAATGAGCAGTTCTTC.

This clonotype was observed at least ten times. J is TRBJ2-7 and V is TRBV20-1; D not resolved. Trimming removed 2 bases at V and 2 bases at J, with 7 bases between. The CDR3 extends over 12 amino acids. The V gene's germline CDR1 is DFQATT and CDR2 SNEGSKA (reference sequence). The CDR3 loop reads CSARLATYEQYF. The CDR3 coding sequence is TGCAGTGCTAGATTAGCAACCTACGAGCAGTACTTC.

This clonotype was detected many times. The chain employs TRBV5-1 and TRBJ2-7; D unresolved. Trimming removed 0 bases at V and 2 bases at J, with 6 bases between. The CDR3 covers 13 residues. CDR1 SGHRS and CDR2 YFSETQ come from the germline V gene. CDR3 DNA: TGCGCCAGCAGCTTGGAAGTTGCCTACGAGCAGTACTTC. As protein: CASSLEVAYEQYF.

This clonotype was seen only a few times. The chain uses TRBV27 and TRBJ2-7; 9 bases agree with TRBD2. V dropped 8 bases and J dropped 5; count of bases not matched to a gene: 10. CDR3 length equals 14 residues. Germline V gene sequence: CDR1 MNHEY, CDR2 SMNVEV (reference sequence). CDR3 bases: TGTGCCAGCTCCGCCCTAGCGGGATCCCACGAGCAGTACTTC. Its protein product is CASSALAGSHEQYF.

V gene TRBV2 combines with J gene TRBJ1-2, with D possibly TRBD1 on 5 matching bases. CDR1 is SNHLY, CDR2 FYNNEI, per germline. Trimming took 4 bases from V and 4 from J, leaving 10 bases between them. The length of the CDR3 is 13 residues. The CDR3 loop is CASSGGTVYGYTF. CDR3 nucleotide sequence: TGTGCCAGCAGTGGCGGGACCGTCTATGGCTACACCTTC.